Listed here are 30 T cell receptor beta chains from one sample, sequenced in a study of T cell responses to AZD1222 COVID-19 vaccine. Using immunoSEQ multiplex PCR, the repertoire was profiled, and TCRdb retains in-frame clones only, with some absent. The profile covers about 150,000 clones, with more than 85% appearing a single time and around 3.6% taken by the ten largest. The sequenced sample was peripheral blood, obtained on day 0 of AZD1222 vaccination. These receptors all come from an adult in good health.

The V gene is TRBV20-1, the J gene TRBJ2-7; possible D gene TRBD2, 6 bases. CDR1 is DFQATT and CDR2 is SNEGSKA in the germline V gene (reference sequence). V was shortened by 3 bases and J by 2 bases, with 11 bases between the two germline ends. This CDR3 is 13 amino acids long. The CDR3 DNA reads TGCAGTGCTAGTTACGGGAGCCCCTACGAGCAGTACTTC. This codes for CSASYGSPYEQYF.

The rearrangement joins TRBV9 to TRBJ1-4; D gene ambiguous. This CDR3 spans 15 amino acids. Looked up from germline, CDR1 is SGDLS and CDR2 is YYNGEE. V dropped 0 bases and J dropped 3 bases, with 9 bases sitting between them. The CDR3 DNA reads as TGTGCCAGCAGCGTAGAGGGCGCCTCTAATGAAAAACTGTTTTTT. Its translation: CASSVEGASNEKLFF.

The CDR3 region is CASRPSVRLVNEQFF. In DNA form, the CDR3 reads TGTGCCAGTAGGCCTTCGGTGCGGTTAGTGAATGAGCAGTTCTTC. V gene TRBV19 combines with J gene TRBJ2-1; D remains unclear. This CDR3 spans 15 amino acids. V was trimmed by 6 bases and J by 7 bases, leaving 19 bases between them. CDR1 LNHDA and CDR2 SQIVND come from the germline V gene (reference sequence).

The V and J genes are TRBV5-8 and TRBJ2-2; D remains ambiguous. CDR1 is SGHTS, CDR2 YDEGEE, per germline. The CDR3 length is 13 residues. Trimming took off 1 base at V and 5 bases at J, with 6 bases between the two ends. The CDR3 region has the DNA TGTGCCAGCAGCTTGCTGGGAACCGGGGAGCTGTTTTTT. Translating gives CASSLLGTGELFF.

The genes are TRBV18 and TRBJ1-5; D unclear. CDR1 and CDR2 from the germline V gene are KGHSH and LQKENI. The V and J ends lost 3 bases and 2 bases respectively, with 14 bases between them. The CDR3 length is 16 residues. CDR3 protein: CASSPEPRRGNQPQHF. CDR3 DNA: TGTGCCAGCTCACCCGAGCCTCGGAGGGGCAATCAGCCCCAGCATTTT. Based on the CDR3 plus reference TRBV18 and TRBJ1-5, the full variable domain is NAGVMQNPRHLVRRRGQEARLRCSPMKGHSHVYWYRQLPEEGLKFMVYLQKENIIDESGMPKERFSAEFPKEGPSILRIQQVVRGDSAAYFCASSPEPRRGNQPQHFGDGTRLSIL.

The gene calls are TRBV19 and TRBJ2-1; D unresolved. V was clipped by 7 bases and J by 7 bases, with 8 bases between them. The V gene's germline CDR1 is LNHDA and CDR2 SQIVND (reference sequence). CDR3 size: 11 residues. For the CDR3, the DNA is TGTGCCAGTACTCAGAGGAATGAGCAGTTCTTC. It yields the protein CASTQRNEQFF.

This clone was seen a few times. The chain links TRBV4-3 to TRBJ1-6, with 8 bases lining up with TRBD1. Germline-derived CDR1 and CDR2 are LGHNA and YSLEER. This CDR3 has 14 residues. The trim removed 3 bases at V and 9 bases at J, leaving 4 bases unmatched. CDR3 sequence: CASSQTGVSSPLHF. For the CDR3, the DNA is TGCGCCAGCAGCCAGACAGGGGTCAGTTCACCCCTCCACTTT.

V gene TRBV9 combines with J gene TRBJ2-2, with D perhaps matching TRBD1 (6 bases). CDR3 length: 18 residues. Looked up from germline, CDR1 is SGDLS and CDR2 is YYNGEE. Trimming cost V 4 bases and J 3 bases, with 22 bases left between them. CDR3 residues: CASSRLQGQSLDTGELFF. The CDR3 bases are TGTGCCAGCAGCAGATTACAGGGCCAATCTTTGGACACCGGGGAGCTGTTTTTT.

In its sample, this clone was seen once. The rearrangement links TRBV10-2 to TRBJ2-2; 8 bases align to TRBD2. The junction had 8 bases not matched to a gene; V was cut back by 4 bases and J by 1 base. The V gene's germline CDR1 is WSHSY and CDR2 SAAADI. The CDR3 totals 17 residues. This CDR3 is CASSGVGLAGNTGELFF. CDR3 bases: TGCGCCAGCAGTGGGGTGGGCCTAGCGGGGAACACCGGGGAGCTGTTTTTT.

The chain couples TRBV2 to TRBJ1-2, with D tentatively TRBD1 (6 bases). Trimming left V 7 bases short and J 4 bases short, with 19 bases between. The CDR3 loop spans 15 amino acids. Germline lookup yields CDR1 SNHLY and CDR2 FYNNEI. The CDR3 loop reads CASTPPTGTLYGYTF. The CDR3 DNA reads TGTGCCAGCACCCCCCCAACAGGGACACTCTATGGCTACACCTTC.

The chain employs TRBV30 and TRBJ1-2; tentative D call: TRBD1 (5 bases). CDR1 and CDR2 from the germline V gene are GTSNPN and SVGIG (reference sequence). CDR3 length equals 12 residues. V gave up 7 bases and J gave up 3 bases, with 12 bases separating them. The CDR3 DNA sequence: TGTGCCTCCACCGGGGGGGACTATGGCTACACCTTC. The encoded protein is CASTGGDYGYTF.

This clone appeared a single time. The chain combines TRBV19 with TRBJ2-2, with 9 bases that match TRBD2. V was clipped by 3 bases and J by 6 bases; unmatched bases: 8. There are 16 residues in the CDR3. CDR1 is LNHDA and CDR2 is SQIVND in the germline V gene (reference sequence). The CDR3 nucleotides are TGTGCCAGTAGTATTACCGGCGGGAGGGCCCCCGGGGAGCTGTTTTTT. It encodes CASSITGGRAPGELFF.

V is TRBV11-2 and J is TRBJ2-3, with D possibly matching TRBD2 (5 bases). Germline assignment: CDR1 SGHAT and CDR2 FQNNGV. V lost 5 bases and J 4 bases, leaving 7 bases between the germline ends. The CDR3 is 12 residues long. The CDR3 DNA sequence: TGTGCCAGCAGCCGCGGGCCAGATACGCAGTATTTT. This encodes CASSRGPDTQYF.

The J gene is TRBJ1-5, the V gene TRBV7-2; no definite D call. The V gene lost 5 bases and the J gene lost 5 bases, with 10 bases spanning the gap. Germline-derived CDR1 and CDR2 are SGHTA and FQGNSA. The CDR3 spans 13 residues. CDR3 in DNA: TGTGCCAGCAGCCTGGTGGGTGATCAGCCCCAGCATTTT. Protein sequence: CASSLVGDQPQHF.

The rearrangement uses TRBV2 and TRBJ2-7; tentatively, D is TRBD1 (5 bases). CDR1 is SNHLY and CDR2 is FYNNEI in the germline V gene. Trimming shortened V by 1 base and J by 10 bases, and 14 bases separated the two germline ends. This CDR3 region has 13 residues. CDR3 amino acids: CASSEGVGRAQYF. The CDR3, as DNA: TGTGCCAGCAGTGAAGGGGTGGGCAGGGCCCAGTACTTC.

This chain uses TRBV27 with TRBJ2-7, with TRBD1 matching 7 bases. Trimming at V came to 5 bases and at J to 2 bases, leaving 9 bases not matched to a gene. This CDR3 spans 15 amino acids. Germline lookup yields CDR1 MNHEY and CDR2 SMNVEV (reference sequence). The CDR3 coding sequence is TGTGCCAGCAGTCGTCCGACAGGGAATCCCTACGAGCAGTACTTC. Its protein is CASSRPTGNPYEQYF.

J is TRBJ2-2 and V is TRBV18; 10 bases align to TRBD1. With 8 bases clipped from V and 6 bases from J, the junction kept 12 bases outside the gene matches. Germline loops: CDR1 KGHSH, CDR2 LQKENI. The CDR3 loop spans 16 amino acids. Here the CDR3 DNA reads TGTGCCAGCACCCACTCCGGGACAGGGGCAGCCGGGGAGCTGTTTTTT. Protein product: CASTHSGTGAAGELFF.

V is TRBV5-6 and J is TRBJ1-3; perhaps TRBD1 as D (5 bases). Germline V gene lookup returns CDR1 SGHDT and CDR2 YYEEEE. The CDR3 length is 15 residues. V was pared by 4 bases and J by 2 bases, with 13 bases between. CDR3 DNA sequence: TGTGCCAGCAGCCCCCCCGGGGGGGCTGGAAACACCATATATTTT. This gives the protein CASSPPGGAGNTIYF.

V gene TRBV6-4 combines with J gene TRBJ2-3; D is unclear. This CDR3 region has 13 residues. V was cut by 6 bases and J by 3 bases, with 10 bases left in between. Germline CDR1 and CDR2: MRHNA and SNTAGT. DNA of the CDR3: TGTGCCAGCAGCCGATGGGTGACAGATACGCAGTATTTT. The encoded protein is CASSRWVTDTQYF.

The chain employs TRBV4-3 and TRBJ2-2; the match to TRBD2 covers 12 bases. This CDR3 is built from 18 residues. The V gene's germline CDR1 is LGHNA and CDR2 YSLEER. With V trimmed by 1 base and J by 5 bases, 8 bases remained unmatched. CDR3 DNA: TGCGCCAGCAGCCAAGTGCAACTAGCGGGAGGAAGAACCGGGGAGCTGTTTTTT. It translates to CASSQVQLAGGRTGELFF.

This chain links TRBV7-9 with TRBJ1-5, with D perhaps TRBD1 (5 bases). V dropped 5 bases and J dropped 4 bases, with 18 bases sitting between them. Germline-derived CDR1 and CDR2 are SEHNR and FQNEAQ (reference sequence). The CDR3 covers 16 residues. CDR3 sequence reads: CASSRETLGGNQPQHF. The DNA for the CDR3 is TGTGCCAGCAGCCGAGAGACCCTTGGGGGGAATCAGCCCCAGCATTTT.

V gene TRBV24-1 combines with J gene TRBJ1-2, with D maybe TRBD1 (6 bases). The germline V and J ends were trimmed by 6 bases and 2 bases, with 9 bases remaining between them. CDR3 size: 13 residues. CDR1 is KGHDR and CDR2 is SFDVKD in the germline V gene. The CDR3 loop reads CATSRGPNYGYTF. CDR3 DNA sequence: TGTGCCACCAGTCGGGGGCCCAACTATGGCTACACCTTC.

This CDR3 is CASSKTSFEQFF. As DNA, the CDR3 is TGCGCCAGCAGCAAAACTAGCTTTGAGCAGTTCTTC. The genes are TRBV5-1 and TRBJ2-1; D might be TRBD2 (6 bases). The V end lost 4 bases, the J end lost 9 bases, and 11 bases lay between the germline ends. The CDR3 sequence is 12 residues long. Germline V gene sequence: CDR1 SGHRS, CDR2 YFSETQ. The complete variable domain, with remaining parts taken from reference TRBV5-1 and TRBJ2-1, reads KAGVTQTPRYLIKTRGQQVTLSCSPISGHRSVSWYQQTPGQGLQFLFEYFSETQRNKGNFPGRFSGRQFSNSRSEMNVSTLELGDSALYLCASSKTSFEQFFGPGTRLTVL.

This rearrangement joins TRBV10-3 to TRBJ2-5; D perhaps matches TRBD1 (6 bases). Germline V lookup: CDR1 ENHRY, CDR2 SYGVKD. The CDR3 is 15 residues long. Trimming took 4 bases from V and 2 from J, leaving 14 bases between them. DNA of the CDR3: TGTGCCATCAGTGCAAGACCGGGACAACAAGAGACCCAGTACTTC. Its translation is CAISARPGQQETQYF.

In nucleotides, the CDR3 is TGTGCCAGCAGCCCTCTCCTGGGAGCGCACACCGGGGAGCTGTTTTTT. This gives the protein CASSPLLGAHTGELFF. The J gene is TRBJ2-2, the V gene TRBV7-8; TRBD2 is a possible D gene (5 bases). Germline assignment: CDR1 SGHVS and CDR2 FQNEAQ. V was cut by 5 bases and J by 3 bases, with 16 bases left in between. The CDR3 runs to 16 residues.

This clone came up a few times. The chain carries TRBV4-1 and TRBJ1-3; D ambiguous. Deletions cut 0 bases from V and 0 bases from J, with 9 bases between. The germline CDR1 and CDR2 sequences are MGHRA and YSYEKL. This CDR3 comprises 16 residues. CDR3 coding DNA: TGCGCCAGCAGCCAAGAACGCTTTAGCTCTGGAAACACCATATATTTT. Protein sequence: CASSQERFSSGNTIYF.

The chain employs TRBV2 and TRBJ1-3; D might be TRBD1 (6 bases). The CDR3 runs to 16 residues. Germline lookup yields CDR1 SNHLY and CDR2 FYNNEI. Trimming pared 6 bases from V and 6 bases from J, leaving 21 bases between. CDR3 protein: CASRPIRDTGQNTIYF. The CDR3 DNA sequence: TGTGCCAGCAGGCCAATACGGGACACGGGGCAAAACACCATATATTTT.

The chain carries TRBV21-1 and TRBJ1-3. TRBV21-1 is a listed pseudogene. The CDR3 is 15 amino acids. In DNA form, the CDR3 reads TGTGCCAGCAGCAAACGGTCTTCCCGGGGGAACACCATATATTTT. Translating it yields CASSKRSSRGNTIYF.

The V call is TRBV19, the J call TRBJ2-7; 11 bases match TRBD1. Germline CDR1 reads LNHDA; CDR2 reads SQIVND (reference sequence). The trim removed 7 bases at V and 6 bases at J, leaving 5 bases unmatched. CDR3 size: 13 residues. The CDR3: CASTRTGGGEQYF. CDR3 nucleotide sequence: TGTGCCAGTACGAGGACAGGGGGCGGCGAGCAGTACTTC.

CDR3: CASSPQAGGNQPQHF. The CDR3 nucleotides read TGTGCCAGCAGCCCACAGGCGGGGGGCAATCAGCCCCAGCATTTT. The chain is built from TRBV7-6 and TRBJ1-5, with D possibly TRBD1 on 5 matching bases. This CDR3 spans 15 amino acids. V lost 5 bases and J 2 bases, leaving 13 bases between the germline ends. From germline, CDR1 is SGHVS and CDR2 FNYEAQ.